This entry lists 27 T cell receptor beta chains sequenced from one sample in a study of blood T cell repertoires in COVID-19. Clones were sequenced by immunoSEQ multiplex PCR, and TCRdb holds only the in-frame ones, with some missing. In the table there are fewer than 250,000 clones, around 80% of which are singletons. Sequencing used peripheral blood. The receptor source for this set is a woman between 45 and 60 years old with acute or convalescent COVID-19.

The CDR3 sequence: CASSRTGQGTSPLHF. The CDR3, as DNA: TGTGCCAGCAGCCGGACCGGGCAGGGGACTTCACCCCTCCACTTT. The rearrangement links TRBV7-2 to TRBJ1-6, with TRBD1 as a possible D gene (6 bases). The V end was cut by 5 bases, the J end by 9 bases, with 17 bases between. This CDR3 comprises 15 residues. The germline V gene encodes CDR1 SGHTA and CDR2 FQGNSA.

The gene calls are TRBV27 and TRBJ2-1, with D possibly being TRBD2 (6 bases). With 3 bases removed from V and 7 bases from J, the gap between germline ends came to 13 bases. Germline V gene lookup returns CDR1 MNHEY and CDR2 SMNVEV (reference sequence). The CDR3 consists of 14 residues. The CDR3 DNA reads as TGTGCCAGCAGTTTGGGGTCGGCGGGAAATGAGCAGTTCTTC. Its protein product is CASSLGSAGNEQFF.

This clone has just one count. V usage is TRBV10-3 and J usage is TRBJ1-1, with D possibly matching TRBD1 (6 bases). The length of the CDR3 is 14 residues. V gave up 6 bases and J gave up 1 base, with 12 bases separating them. CDR1 and CDR2 (germline): ENHRY, SYGVKD. The CDR3 protein is CAISLQGWNTEAFF. Here the CDR3 DNA reads TGTGCCATCAGCTTACAGGGTTGGAACACTGAAGCTTTCTTT.

V usage is TRBV7-8 and J usage is TRBJ2-7; tentatively, D is TRBD2 (6 bases). The CDR3 has 16 amino acids. CDR1 is SGHVS and CDR2 is FQNEAQ in the germline V gene. The V end lost 3 bases, the J end lost 2 bases, and 17 bases lay between the germline ends. This CDR3 is CASSFGGGNPTYEQYF. Written as DNA, the CDR3 is TGTGCCAGCAGCTTTGGAGGCGGGAACCCTACCTACGAGCAGTACTTC.

The chain couples TRBV5-1 to TRBJ1-1; TRBD1 matches 8 bases. Trimming took 0 bases from V and 0 from J; bases not matched to a gene: 4. In germline, CDR1 is SGHRS, CDR2 YFSETQ. CDR3 length: 16 residues. The CDR3 DNA reads TGCGCCAGCAGCTTGGGAGGGACAGGCATGAACACTGAAGCTTTCTTT. Encoded protein: CASSLGGTGMNTEAFF.

The chain employs TRBV27 and TRBJ2-7; D is uncertain. CDR3 length: 13 amino acids. Germline V gene data show CDR1 as MNHEY and CDR2 as SMNVEV (reference sequence). V dropped 4 bases and J dropped 6 bases, with 13 bases sitting between them. The CDR3 here is CASSSRVPSEQYF. Here the CDR3 DNA reads TGTGCCAGCAGTTCCCGGGTTCCTTCCGAGCAGTACTTC.

The V call is TRBV12-5, the J call TRBJ2-3, with TRBD2 matching over 9 bases. From germline, CDR1 is LGHNT and CDR2 FRNRAP. The junction had 9 bases not matched to a gene; V was cut back by 8 bases and J by 6 bases. The CDR3 runs to 14 residues. The CDR3 protein is CASSASGTGDTQYF. CDR3 bases: TGTGCTAGTAGCGCTAGCGGGACTGGCGATACGCAGTATTTT.

The V call is TRBV6-5, the J call TRBJ2-2, with TRBD1 identical over 8 bases. Per germline, CDR1 MNHEY and CDR2 SVGAGI. CDR3 length equals 15 residues. V lost 5 bases and J lost 2; bases outside the gene matches: 4. The DNA for the CDR3 is TGTGCCAGCAGTCATCAGGGGGCAAACACCGGGGAGCTGTTTTTT. This translates into CASSHQGANTGELFF.

The rearrangement links TRBV2 to TRBJ2-3; possibly TRBD2 for D (6 bases). Germline V gene lookup returns CDR1 SNHLY and CDR2 FYNNEI. This CDR3 is built from 12 residues. V shed 4 bases and J shed 5 bases, with 7 bases lying between them. The CDR3 DNA reads TGTGCCAGCAGTGTGGAGGGAGATACGCAGTATTTT. It yields the protein CASSVEGDTQYF.

CDR3 sequence: CASSLLGGTEAFF. For the CDR3, the DNA is TGTGCCAGCAGTTTACTGGGGGGCACTGAAGCTTTCTTT. V usage is TRBV27 and J usage is TRBJ1-1; tentative D call: TRBD1 (5 bases). V was cut by 2 bases and J by 4 bases, with 8 bases left in between. This CDR3 contains 13 residues. The germline V gene has CDR1 MNHEY and CDR2 SMNVEV (reference sequence).

In this sample, this clone turned up once. The genes are TRBV5-1 and TRBJ2-3; TRBD2 matches 8 bases. Germline CDR1 reads SGHRS; CDR2 reads YFSETQ. This CDR3 has 15 amino acids. Trimming at V came to 4 bases and at J to 4 bases, leaving 8 bases not matched to a gene. CDR3 nucleotides: TGCGCCAGCAGCCCCCAGCGGGAGCTGGCAGATACGCAGTATTTT. Residues: CASSPQRELADTQYF.

The chain combines TRBV28 with TRBJ1-5; perhaps TRBD1 as D (5 bases). Germline lookup yields CDR1 MDHEN and CDR2 SYDVKM. Trimming pared 4 bases from V and 8 bases from J, leaving 15 bases between. The CDR3 runs to 14 residues. The CDR3 nucleotides read TGTGCCAGCAGTTCAACAGGTCCCCAGGAGCCCCAGCATTTT. It is translated as CASSSTGPQEPQHF.

V and J are TRBV24-1 and TRBJ2-3; D gene uncertain. The CDR3 runs 15 residues. V was clipped by 4 bases and J by 5 bases, with 15 bases between them. The germline gives CDR1 KGHDR, CDR2 SFDVKD. The CDR3 DNA sequence: TGTGCCACCAGTGACCCTAGTATATCGGGAGATACGCAGTATTTT. Its translation: CATSDPSISGDTQYF.

Comments on this clone: Other DNA variants within this sample encode the same CDR3. The V call is TRBV5-1, the J call TRBJ2-3; D unclear. The CDR3 runs to 14 residues. The V end was cut by 0 bases, the J end by 0 bases, with 5 bases between. CDR1 is SGHRS, CDR2 YFSETQ, per germline. The CDR3 bases are TGCGCCAGCAGCTTGGGAGGTAGCACAGATACGCAGTATTTT. As protein: CASSLGGSTDTQYF.

This chain uses TRBV25-1 with TRBJ1-1, with a weak D call TRBD1 (6 bases). The CDR3 sequence is 14 residues long. The V gene lost 3 bases and the J gene lost 5 bases, with 13 bases spanning the gap. Germline CDR1 reads MGHDK; CDR2 reads SYGVNS. The CDR3 protein is CASSEPGQLTEAFF. CDR3 bases: TGTGCCAGCAGTGAGCCGGGACAACTTACTGAAGCTTTCTTT.

This clone was seen once. The rearrangement joins TRBV6-5 to TRBJ2-1; 7 bases are a match to TRBD2. With 8 bases clipped from V and 0 bases from J, the junction kept 7 bases outside the gene matches. From germline, CDR1 is MNHEY and CDR2 SVGAGI. This CDR3 region has 15 residues. The CDR3 DNA follows: TGTGCCAGCTCCATCGCTAGCGGCTCCTACAATGAGCAGTTCTTC. Translation gives CASSIASGSYNEQFF.

This clone has a single count. The V call is TRBV19, the J call TRBJ2-2; TRBD2 agrees at 12 bases. The CDR3 has 15 residues. The junction had 7 bases not matched to a gene; V was cut back by 6 bases and J by 8 bases. Germline CDR1 and CDR2: LNHDA and SQIVND (reference sequence). CDR3 sequence reads: CASSQTSGRSGELFF. The CDR3 region has the DNA TGTGCCAGTAGCCAGACTAGCGGGAGATCTGGGGAGCTGTTTTTT.

The V and J genes are TRBV2 and TRBJ2-1, with 7 bases matching TRBD1. The V gene end was trimmed by 5 bases and the J gene end by 7 bases; junction bases not matched to a gene: 2. The CDR3 has 12 residues. The germline V gene has CDR1 SNHLY and CDR2 FYNNEI. CDR3 bases: TGTGCCAGCAGTAGACAGGGAAATGAGCAGTTCTTC. Translation: CASSRQGNEQFF. Combining the CDR3 with reference TRBV2 and TRBJ2-1 gives the whole variable domain EPEVTQTPSHQVTQMGQEVILRCVPISNHLYFYWYRQILGQKVEFLVSFYNNEISEKSEIFDDQFSVERPDGSNFTLKIRSTKLEDSAMYFCASSRQGNEQFFGPGTRLTVL.

V is TRBV2 and J is TRBJ2-1; D not resolved. The V end was cut by 7 bases, the J end by 5 bases, with 3 bases between. This CDR3 region has 10 residues. Germline lookup yields CDR1 SNHLY and CDR2 FYNNEI. The DNA for the CDR3 is TGTGCCAGCATCGACAATGAGCAGTTCTTC. Its protein is CASIDNEQFF. The full variable domain, in which reference TRBV2 and TRBJ2-1 provide the parts outside the CDR3, is EPEVTQTPSHQVTQMGQEVILRCVPISNHLYFYWYRQILGQKVEFLVSFYNNEISEKSEIFDDQFSVERPDGSNFTLKIRSTKLEDSAMYFCASIDNEQFFGPGTRLTVL.

The table lists this clone with a count of one. The V gene is TRBV19, the J gene TRBJ1-3; D possibly corresponds to TRBD1 (5 bases). V was clipped by 4 bases and J by 0 bases, with 16 bases between them. Germline CDR1 LNHDA, CDR2 SQIVND (reference sequence). CDR3 size: 17 residues. This chain's CDR3 is CASSRGDGGVSGNTIYF. The CDR3 nucleotides read TGTGCCAGTAGTAGGGGGGACGGCGGGGTCTCTGGAAACACCATATATTTT.

In DNA form, the CDR3 reads TGTGCCAGCAGTCCTCAAGGACAGGGCACTAACTATGGCTACACCTTC. Encoded protein: CASSPQGQGTNYGYTF. The V and J genes are TRBV28 and TRBJ1-2, with 8 bases fitting TRBD1. The germline CDR1 and CDR2 sequences are MDHEN and SYDVKM. This CDR3 spans 16 amino acids. V dropped 5 bases and J dropped 0; count of bases not matched to a gene: 8.

As concerns this clone: Germline and junction disagree at one end, which may indicate a read error. The rearrangement uses TRBV3-1 (or the pseudogene TRBV3-2) and TRBJ2-2, with D maybe TRBD2 (6 bases). The germline CDR1 and CDR2 sequences are LGHDT and YNNKEL (reference sequence). The CDR3 loop spans 13 amino acids. The DNA of the CDR3 is TGTGCCAGCAGCCCTGGAGGAGCCGGGGGGCTGTTTTTT. The encoded protein is CASSPGGAGGLFF.

The chain carries TRBV7-9 and TRBJ2-7; TRBD2 agrees at 11 bases. Germline loops: CDR1 SEHNR, CDR2 FQNEAQ (reference sequence). There are 14 residues in the CDR3. Unmatched junction bases numbered 6, after V lost 1 base and J lost 10 bases. CDR3 in amino acids: CASSLGLAGGHQYF. The CDR3 DNA follows: TGTGCCAGCAGCTTAGGGCTAGCGGGAGGCCACCAGTACTTC.

The V call is TRBV5-1, the J call TRBJ2-7, with D tentatively TRBD1 (6 bases). CDR1 and CDR2 (germline): SGHRS, YFSETQ. This CDR3 spans 18 amino acids. V was cut by 0 bases and J by 0 bases, with 19 bases left in between. This chain's CDR3 is CASSLVSGGGSSSYEQYF. CDR3 coding DNA: TGCGCCAGCAGCTTGGTTTCTGGGGGCGGTTCGAGCTCCTACGAGCAGTACTTC.

The chain links TRBV27 to TRBJ2-7; D remains ambiguous. The germline V gene has CDR1 MNHEY and CDR2 SMNVEV (reference sequence). The V and J ends lost 5 bases and 5 bases respectively, with 10 bases between them. The CDR3 contains 12 residues. The CDR3, as DNA: TGTGCCAGCAGTCTCCCCCTCGACGAGCAGTACTTC. Protein: CASSLPLDEQYF.

The gene calls are TRBV6-6 and TRBJ2-2, with 9 bases fitting TRBD1. V was pared by 4 bases and J by 4 bases, with 4 bases of the junction left unmatched. The V gene's germline CDR1 is MNHNY and CDR2 SVGAGI (reference sequence). This CDR3 is built from 15 residues. This CDR3 is CASSLQGASTGELFF. For the CDR3, the DNA is TGTGCCAGCAGTTTACAGGGGGCGAGCACCGGGGAGCTGTTTTTT.

The chain recombines TRBV2 with TRBJ1-2, with a tentative D call TRBD1 (6 bases). There are 17 residues in the CDR3. Trimming pared 2 bases from V and 8 bases from J, leaving 24 bases between. Germline-derived CDR1 and CDR2 are SNHLY and FYNNEI. This CDR3 is CASSESGEGDLLRGYTF. CDR3 sequence (DNA): TGTGCCAGCAGTGAAAGTGGAGAGGGGGATTTACTAAGGGGCTACACCTTC.